This entry lists 23 T cell receptor beta chains sequenced from one sample in a study of T cell repertoires in cytomegalovirus infection (dated by TCRdb to the late 2010s). TCRdb records Illumina HiSeq 1500 as the sequencer. TCRdb reprocessed the public reads (quality trimming at Q25 with fastp, clone calling with MiXCR) and kept in-frame beta chains. Each record represents a unique CDR3 protein, reported with the most common genes and DNA among its rows. Within this sample are under 200,000 distinct CDR3 sequences, with more than 9% of them counted one time only. Roughly 5% of the sample comes from the top ten. The sample consisted of PBMCs. The receptors shown here come from a human donor in good health (CMV status not recorded). Some clones in this sample may be carry-over from other donors' samples.

This clonotype was seen ten or more times. The chain couples TRBV7-8 to TRBJ1-5, with D hard to call. V lost 5 bases to trimming and J lost 2 bases, with 10 bases between them. Germline V lookup: CDR1 SGHVS, CDR2 FQNEAQ. The CDR3 spans 14 residues. CDR3 DNA: TGTGCCAGCAGCCCGGGCCGAGGCAATCAGCCCCAGCATTTT. Translated: CASSPGRGNQPQHF. The complete variable domain, with remaining parts taken from reference TRBV7-8 and TRBJ1-5, reads GAGVSQSPRYKVAKRGQDVALRCDPISGHVSLFWYQQALGQGPEFLTYFQNEAQLDKSGLPSDRFFAERPEGSVSTLKIQRTQQEDSAVYLCASSPGRGNQPQHFGDGTRLSIL.

This clonotype has ten or more counts. The V gene is TRBV12-3 or TRBV12-4, the J gene TRBJ2-1; 10 bases fit TRBD1. With V trimmed by 6 bases and J by 7 bases, 9 bases remained unmatched. This CDR3 is 15 amino acids long. The CDR3 sequence: CASRTKRGQGNEQFF. The CDR3 bases are TGTGCCAGCAGAACAAAAAGGGGACAGGGGAATGAGCAGTTCTTC.

The chain employs TRBV14 and TRBJ1-1; TRBD1 matches at 8 bases. Germline values: CDR1 SGHDN, CDR2 FVKESK. The length of the CDR3 is 15 residues. Losses at the gene ends were 1 base for V and 2 bases for J; bases not matched to a gene: 3. This CDR3 is CASSQGRGQNTEAFF. CDR3 DNA sequence: TGTGCCAGCAGCCAAGGCAGGGGGCAAAACACTGAAGCTTTCTTT.

There are many counts of this clonotype. This sequence joins TRBV7-2 and TRBJ2-3; D remains ambiguous. The germline V gene has CDR1 SGHTA and CDR2 FQGNSA. V lost 5 bases to trimming and J lost 1 base, with 7 bases between them. There are 13 residues in the CDR3. The CDR3: CASSKGGTDTQYF. The CDR3 nucleotides are TGTGCCAGCAGCAAGGGCGGCACAGATACGCAGTATTTT.

The chain recombines TRBV29-1 with TRBJ2-3, with 7 bases fitting TRBD2. From germline, CDR1 is SQVTM and CDR2 ANQGSEA. This CDR3 is built from 14 residues. J was trimmed by 1 base and V by 4 bases; bases with no gene match: 5. The CDR3 bases are TGCAGCGTTGTCACGGCGGGAGGCACAGATACGCAGTATTTT. It encodes CSVVTAGGTDTQYF.

The sample holds many counts of this clonotype. This chain uses TRBV2 with TRBJ2-1; 9 bases map to TRBD1. The junction had 9 bases not matched to a gene; V was cut back by 6 bases and J by 9 bases. The CDR3 loop spans 14 amino acids. Germline CDR1 reads SNHLY; CDR2 reads FYNNEI. Here the CDR3 reads CASRPGTGYGEQFF. Here the CDR3 DNA reads TGTGCCAGCAGACCCGGGACAGGGTATGGTGAGCAGTTCTTC.

In its sample, this clonotype was seen many times. The chain joins TRBV11-2 to TRBJ2-2, with 10 nucleotides matching TRBD2. The germline CDR1 and CDR2 sequences are SGHAT and FQNNGV. J gave up 0 bases and V 2 bases, and 3 bases lay outside the gene matches. The CDR3 sequence is 17 residues long. DNA for the CDR3: TGTGCCAGCAGCTTACTAGCGGGGGCAACGAACACCGGGGAGCTGTTTTTT. Residues: CASSLLAGATNTGELFF.

This clonotype appeared a few times. The rearrangement links TRBV11-2 to TRBJ2-2, with D tentatively TRBD2 (5 bases). The ends were cut back, 5 bases at V and 5 bases at J, with 24 bases in the middle. CDR1 is SGHAT and CDR2 is FQNNGV in the germline V gene. The CDR3 has 18 amino acids. The DNA for the CDR3 is TGTGCCAGCAGCCCACCCCTTGGGAAGCGGAGGAGTACCGGGGAGCTGTTTTTT. It codes for CASSPPLGKRRSTGELFF.

The sample holds a few counts of this clonotype. Here the CDR3 reads CASSLLGRTEAFF. The CDR3 bases are TGTGCCAGCAGTTTATTGGGGAGAACTGAAGCTTTCTTT. The chain combines TRBV28 with TRBJ1-1; D is uncertain. The V end lost 1 base, the J end lost 5 bases, and 8 bases lay between the germline ends. Germline V gives CDR1 MDHEN, CDR2 SYDVKM. The CDR3 runs to 13 residues.

This clonotype was recorded many times. This chain links TRBV7-2 with TRBJ2-7; 9 positions match TRBD2. Germline assignment: CDR1 SGHTA and CDR2 FQGNSA. The V and J ends lost 3 bases and 6 bases, in that order; junction bases with no gene match: 12. The CDR3 spans 16 residues. The CDR3 bases are TGTGCCAGCAGCTTTCGTACAGCGGGAGGCCTCGGCGAGCAGTACTTC. This gives the protein CASSFRTAGGLGEQYF.

In its sample, this clonotype was seen a few times. The genes are TRBV4-2 and TRBJ2-6; a possible D gene is TRBD1 (7 bases). Per germline, CDR1 LGHNA and CDR2 YNFKEQ. The V end lost 0 bases, the J end lost 2 bases, and 20 bases lay between the germline ends. The CDR3 contains 20 residues. Here the CDR3 reads CASSQERGIGGGAGANVLTF. In nucleotides, the CDR3 is TGTGCCAGCAGCCAAGAACGAGGCATAGGAGGGGGCGCTGGGGCCAACGTCCTGACTTTC.

This clonotype was recorded many times. This rearrangement joins TRBV7-2 to TRBJ1-4; D is perhaps TRBD1 (6 bases). With 5 bases removed from V and 9 bases from J, the gap between germline ends came to 16 bases. CDR1 is SGHTA and CDR2 is FQGNSA in the germline V gene. This CDR3 contains 14 residues. The DNA for the CDR3 is TGTGCCAGCAGCACCCAGGGGCAGAGAAAAAAACTGTTTTTT. This codes for CASSTQGQRKKLFF.

This clonotype has at least ten counts. V gene TRBV2 combines with J gene TRBJ2-3; 9 nucleotides line up with TRBD2. Germline V gene sequence: CDR1 SNHLY, CDR2 FYNNEI. The CDR3 covers 14 residues. V dropped 3 bases and J dropped 4; count of bases not matched to a gene: 2. The CDR3, as DNA: TGTGCCAGCAGTGATAAGCGGGAGGCAGATACGCAGTATTTT. This codes for CASSDKREADTQYF.

This clonotype has just one count. The chain uses TRBV7-6 and TRBJ2-3, with 8 bases lining up with TRBD1. The germline V gene has CDR1 SGHVS and CDR2 FNYEAQ. With 5 bases clipped from V and 5 bases from J, the junction kept 6 bases outside the gene matches. The CDR3 is 14 amino acids. The CDR3: CASSQDRARDTQYF. The CDR3 DNA is TGTGCCAGCAGCCAGGACAGGGCCAGAGATACGCAGTATTTT.

This clonotype was detected only a few times. The rearrangement joins TRBV7-3 to TRBJ2-2; TRBD2 aligns across 9 bases. The CDR3 totals 16 residues. Germline CDR1 and CDR2: SGHTA and FQGTGA. V lost 2 bases, J lost 6 bases, and 7 bases stayed unmatched. In DNA, the CDR3 is TGTGCCAGCAGCTTACAAGGCGGGAGGGTTGCCGGGGAGCTGTTTTTT. Translation gives CASSLQGGRVAGELFF.

In its sample, this clonotype was seen many times. The genes are TRBV7-2 and TRBJ2-3; TRBD1 matches at 8 bases. Trimming at V came to 5 bases and at J to 1 base, leaving 8 bases not matched to a gene. The germline gives CDR1 SGHTA, CDR2 FQGNSA. The CDR3 totals 16 residues. This CDR3 is CASSLVGTGGTDTQYF. The CDR3 DNA is TGTGCCAGCAGCCTCGTCGGGACAGGAGGCACAGATACGCAGTATTTT.

This clonotype was counted only a few times. This sequence joins TRBV20-1 and TRBJ2-3; the D is unclear. This CDR3 comprises 13 residues. CDR1 is DFQATT and CDR2 is SNEGSKA in the germline V gene (reference sequence). V was cut by 2 bases and J by 6 bases, with 12 bases left in between. The CDR3 here is CSARRTETDTQYF. In DNA form, the CDR3 reads TGCAGTGCTAGAAGAACCGAAACTGATACGCAGTATTTT.

This clonotype was found a few times. The V and J genes are TRBV27 and TRBJ2-7, with 10 bases lining up with TRBD1. The length of the CDR3 is 14 residues. CDR1 is MNHEY and CDR2 is SMNVEV in the germline V gene (reference sequence). J was trimmed by 7 bases and V by 6 bases; bases with no gene match: 9. The CDR3 reads CASRAGTGVEEQYF. The CDR3 coding sequence is TGTGCCAGCAGAGCCGGGACAGGGGTAGAGGAGCAGTACTTC.

This clonotype showed up many times. The DNA is left out, because the CDR3 cannot be placed on it with certainty; the CDR3 is given as TCRdb lists it. The chain employs TRBV12-3 or TRBV12-4 and TRBJ1-2. The CDR3 region is 14 residues in length, termini included. The CDR3 spells CASSSSSANYGYTF.

V is TRBV29-1 and J is TRBJ1-1, with D possibly matching TRBD1 (6 bases). Germline V gene sequence: CDR1 SQVTM, CDR2 ANQGSEA. CDR3 size: 12 residues. The V end was cut by 6 bases, the J end by 1 base, with 9 bases between. DNA of the CDR3: TGCAGCGTGGACAGAGCGAACACTGAAGCTTTCTTT. Protein product: CSVDRANTEAFF.

This clonotype was detected a few times. The genes are TRBV6-2 or TRBV6-3 and TRBJ2-1; maybe TRBD2 (6 bases). The CDR3 loop spans 15 amino acids. The ends were cut back, 6 bases at V and 5 bases at J, with 17 bases in the middle. Germline lookup yields CDR1 MNHEY and CDR2 SVGEGT. The CDR3 nucleotides are TGTGCCAGCAGCCGGCTCGGGACTTCTAACAATGAGCAGTTCTTC. Its protein product is CASSRLGTSNNEQFF.

This clonotype occurred many times. The chain employs TRBV7-2 and TRBJ1-2, with 8 bases fitting TRBD1. The CDR3 runs to 14 residues. Trimming at V came to 5 bases and at J to 5 bases, leaving 7 bases not matched to a gene. CDR1 is SGHTA, CDR2 FQGNSA, per germline. CDR3 nucleotides: TGTGCCAGCAGCACCCCCGGGACAGGATATGGCTACACCTTC. It codes for CASSTPGTGYGYTF.

The genes are TRBV19 and TRBJ1-1, with a possible D match to TRBD1 (5 bases). The CDR3 extends over 14 amino acids. CDR1 and CDR2 from the germline V gene are LNHDA and SQIVND (reference sequence). With 5 bases removed from V and 1 base from J, the gap between germline ends came to 11 bases. The CDR3 bases are TGTGCCAGTAGTCCCGACGGACAGAACACTGAAGCTTTCTTT. Residues: CASSPDGQNTEAFF.